This record concerns one T cell receptor beta chain sequence. No antigen is known for it. The data originate from a study of CD8+ T cells in alopecia areata. Reverse transcribed after extraction, RNA yielded cDNA as the sequencing template. Method: immunoSEQ multiplex PCR; TCRdb's copy keeps in-frame clones and lacks some. Here the sample spans 120,000 or so clones, about 60% being singletons. The V gene's germline CDR1 is GTSNPN and CDR2 SVGIG (reference sequence). This CDR3 comprises 15 residues. Trimming took off 2 bases at V and 4 bases at J, with 17 bases between the two ends. Isolation of CD4+ and CD8+ T cells from PBMCs was achieved by sorting. Study results and limitations: Resident alphabeta T cells of normal skin are also sequenced in scalp samples. Mouse data revealed clearer TCR sharing than patient data did, a gap possibly tied to HLA. Lesional scalp exceeded normal scalp in clonality, especially in alopecia totalis/universalis.

The source material was CD4+ T cells sorted from blood. The chain carries TRBV30 and TRBJ1-2; D not resolved. This clonotype was sampled from a human donor in good health. This chain's CDR3 is CAWSSRTLLGYGYTF. Here the CDR3 DNA reads TGTGCCTGGAGTAGCCGGACCCTGTTGGGCTATGGCTACACCTTC. Based on the CDR3 plus reference TRBV30 and TRBJ1-2, the full variable domain is SQTIHQWPATLVQPVGSPLSLECTVEGTSNPNLYWYRQAAGRGLQLLFYSVGIGQISSEVPQNLSASRPQDRQFILSSKKLLLSDSGFYLCAWSSRTLLGYGYTFGSGTRLTVV.